Below are 21 T cell receptor beta chains sequenced from a single sample in a study of long-term antiretroviral therapy in people with HIV (dated by TCRdb to 2021 to 2024). The immunoSEQ hsTCRB v3.0 assay was used at survey level resolution for TRB variable region sequencing. The immuneACCESS repertoire file appears here via TCRdb, limited to in-frame rearrangements. These files lack a portion of the clones; in checked studies, under half of the deficit traces to unresolved V genes, and the cause of the others is not known. This sample comprises 30,000 to 40,000 clones, approximately 83% of them detected only once. The ten largest clones represent over 6.5% of the sample. This specimen consisted of unsorted PBMCs, obtained 0.4 years before starting antiretroviral therapy. The receptors were sampled from a young man with HIV.

The chain employs TRBV1 and TRBJ2-5. TRBV1 is a pseudogene segment. The CDR3 is 16 amino acids. The chain's CDR3 is CTSTDHGTRGGGTQYF. In nucleotides, the CDR3 is TGCACCAGCACCGACCATGGGACTCGCGGAGGGGGGACCCAGTACTTC.

This sequence joins TRBV7-9 and TRBJ2-3; 12 positions match TRBD2. Germline V gives CDR1 SEHNR, CDR2 FQNEAQ (reference sequence). The CDR3 covers 16 residues. V shed 2 bases, J shed 5 bases, and the junction held 5 bases outside the gene matches. CDR3 in amino acids: CASSLRTSGNRDTQYF. Here the CDR3 DNA reads TGTGCCAGCAGCTTACGGACTAGCGGGAATAGAGATACGCAGTATTTT.

The rearrangement links TRBV20-1 to TRBJ2-5, with D possibly being TRBD1 (5 bases). The V gene's germline CDR1 is DFQATT and CDR2 SNEGSKA (reference sequence). Trimming took off 8 bases at V and 5 bases at J, with 12 bases between the two ends. There are 11 residues in the CDR3. CDR3 sequence reads: CSFRVSETQYF. The CDR3, as DNA: TGCAGTTTCAGGGTTAGTGAGACCCAGTACTTC.

The rearrangement uses TRBV6-5 and TRBJ1-2; D unclear. The V and J ends lost 1 base and 3 bases respectively, with 9 bases between them. The CDR3 loop spans 14 amino acids. Germline-derived CDR1 and CDR2 are MNHEY and SVGAGI. DNA of the CDR3: TGTGCCAGCAGTTACTTGGGATCCCACTATGGCTACACCTTC. Translating it yields CASSYLGSHYGYTF.

The V call is TRBV2, the J call TRBJ2-7; 10 nucleotides match TRBD1. The CDR3 runs to 14 residues. Trimming cost V 6 bases and J 2 bases; bases outside gene matches: 4. Germline loops: CDR1 SNHLY, CDR2 FYNNEI. The CDR3 DNA sequence: TGTGCCAGCAGAGGGACAGGGGACCCCTACGAGCAGTACTTC. This encodes CASRGTGDPYEQYF.

V is TRBV30 and J is TRBJ2-1; unclear D gene. Germline V lookup: CDR1 GTSNPN, CDR2 SVGIG (reference sequence). Trimming removed 0 bases at V and 7 bases at J, with 4 bases between. This CDR3 region has 11 residues. This chain's CDR3 is CAWSVGNEQFF. The CDR3 DNA sequence: TGTGCCTGGAGTGTAGGGAATGAGCAGTTCTTC.

Here the CDR3 DNA reads TGTGCCTGCACAACTCGGACTAGACAATACGAGCAGTACTTC. Its protein product is CACTTRTRQYEQYF. The chain employs TRBV30 and TRBJ2-7; 7 nucleotides match TRBD2. Germline V lookup: CDR1 GTSNPN, CDR2 SVGIG (reference sequence). J lost 4 bases, V lost 6 bases, and 12 bases had no gene match. The CDR3 sequence is 14 residues long.

This clone was counted a single time. The rearrangement joins TRBV5-1 to TRBJ2-3; D is possibly TRBD1 or TRBD2 (5 bases each). V was trimmed by 5 bases and J by 1 base, leaving 17 bases between them. The CDR3 is 16 amino acids. The V gene's germline CDR1 is SGHRS and CDR2 YFSETQ. The CDR3 DNA reads TGCGCCAGCAGTCGTTGGGTTACGGGGCGCACAGATACGCAGTATTTT. This sequence encodes CASSRWVTGRTDTQYF. Variable domain in full (rest from reference TRBV5-1 and TRBJ2-3): KAGVTQTPRYLIKTRGQQVTLSCSPISGHRSVSWYQQTPGQGLQFLFEYFSETQRNKGNFPGRFSGRQFSNSRSEMNVSTLELGDSALYLCASSRWVTGRTDTQYFGPGTRLTVL.

J is TRBJ2-1 and V is TRBV7-8; tentatively, D is TRBD2 (5 bases). V was shortened by 5 bases and J by 0 bases, with 20 bases between the two germline ends. The CDR3 extends over 18 amino acids. CDR1 and CDR2 from the germline V gene are SGHVS and FQNEAQ. CDR3: CASSRLGGTASSYNEQFF. DNA for the CDR3: TGTGCCAGCAGCCGTTTAGGAGGTACTGCGAGCTCCTACAATGAGCAGTTCTTC.

The chain links TRBV2 to TRBJ2-2; the match to TRBD2 covers 9 bases. CDR1 is SNHLY, CDR2 FYNNEI, per germline. Trimming cost V 7 bases and J 1 base; bases outside gene matches: 10. This CDR3 contains 17 residues. The CDR3 nucleotides read TGTGCCAGCACCACAACAAGCGGGGGGTTGAACACCGGGGAGCTGTTTTTT. Amino acids: CASTTTSGGLNTGELFF.

The rearrangement uses TRBV28 and TRBJ2-3; TRBD2 might be the D (5 bases). CDR1 is MDHEN and CDR2 is SYDVKM in the germline V gene. CDR3 length: 13 residues. V was cut by 8 bases and J by 5 bases, with 14 bases left in between. In DNA form, the CDR3 reads TGTGCCAGCGGCCGGTTCGGGATAGATACGCAGTATTTT. As protein: CASGRFGIDTQYF. The full variable domain, in which reference TRBV28 and TRBJ2-3 provide the parts outside the CDR3, is DVKVTQSSRYLVKRTGEKVFLECVQDMDHENMFWYRQDPGLGLRLIYFSYDVKMKEKGDIPEGYSVSREKKERFSLILESASTNQTSMYLCASGRFGIDTQYFGPGTRLTVL.

This chain connects TRBV6-1 to TRBJ1-1; possibly TRBD1 for D (5 bases). Germline lookup yields CDR1 MNHNS and CDR2 SASEGT. The V and J ends lost 8 bases and 11 bases respectively, with 21 bases between them. The CDR3 runs to 13 residues. CDR3 sequence reads: CASGPWAIGGAFF. DNA of the CDR3: TGTGCCAGCGGACCCTGGGCAATTGGGGGGGCTTTCTTT.

This clone has just a few counts. The rearrangement links TRBV7-2 to TRBJ2-7, with TRBD2 matching 12 bases. The V segment lost 5 bases and the J segment 5 bases; nucleotides outside the gene matches: 7. CDR3 size: 15 residues. CDR1 is SGHTA and CDR2 is FQGNSA in the germline V gene. The DNA of the CDR3 is TGTGCCAGCAGCCTTCTAGCGGGAGGGCTCAACGAGCAGTACTTC. Protein: CASSLLAGGLNEQYF.

The rearrangement joins TRBV5-4 to TRBJ2-1, with 7 bases matching TRBD2. Germline CDR1 reads SGHNT; CDR2 reads YYREEE (reference sequence). J lost 10 bases, V lost 2 bases, and 3 bases had no gene match. The CDR3 extends over 12 amino acids. The CDR3 region has the DNA TGTGCCAGCAGCTTCGGGGGAGGGGAGCAGTTCTTC. Protein sequence: CASSFGGGEQFF.

The table lists this clone with a few counts. The rearrangement joins TRBV18 to TRBJ1-6; 7 bases map to TRBD1. The CDR3 spans 14 residues. The germline gives CDR1 KGHSH, CDR2 LQKENI. V was pared by 2 bases and J by 11 bases, with 6 bases of the junction left unmatched. The CDR3 reads CASSPRDSETPLHF. DNA of the CDR3: TGTGCCAGCTCACCAAGGGACAGTGAAACACCCCTCCACTTT.

The rearrangement links TRBV11-2 to TRBJ1-4; TRBD1 agrees at 7 bases. Germline V CDR1 and CDR2: SGHAT, FQNNGV. With V trimmed by 6 bases and J by 8 bases, 6 bases remained unmatched. The CDR3 totals 13 residues. CDR3 nucleotide sequence: TGTGCCAGCAGGGGGAAGGGGGCGGAAAAACTGTTTTTT. Translation gives CASRGKGAEKLFF.

The gene calls are TRBV7-9 and TRBJ2-1; 10 nucleotides align to TRBD1. Germline V gives CDR1 SEHNR, CDR2 FQNEAQ (reference sequence). The V gene end was trimmed by 4 bases and the J gene end by 2 bases; junction bases not matched to a gene: 5. The CDR3 runs 16 residues. The CDR3: CASSSSDRGAYNEQFF. The DNA for the CDR3 is TGTGCCAGCAGCTCTTCGGACAGGGGGGCCTACAATGAGCAGTTCTTC.

This rearrangement joins TRBV28 to TRBJ2-3; 9 bases align to TRBD2. Losses at the gene ends were 5 bases for V and 5 bases for J; bases not matched to a gene: 14. Germline-derived CDR1 and CDR2 are MDHEN and SYDVKM. The CDR3 has 17 amino acids. For the CDR3, the DNA is TGTGCCAGCAGTAGGACCTTTGTAGCGGGAGCCAGAGATACGCAGTATTTT. The encoded protein is CASSRTFVAGARDTQYF.

This clone was counted a few times. V and J are TRBV2 and TRBJ1-2; D may be TRBD1 (5 bases). Deletions cut 7 bases from V and 2 bases from J, with 8 bases between. There are 12 residues in the CDR3. Germline V gene data show CDR1 as SNHLY and CDR2 as FYNNEI. The CDR3 bases are TGTGCCAGCACCAGGGCCAACTATGGCTACACCTTC. Protein sequence: CASTRANYGYTF.

This chain joins TRBV5-1 and TRBJ2-1; 9 bases match TRBD1. CDR3 length equals 20 residues. Unmatched junction bases numbered 13, after V lost 0 bases and J lost 0 bases. Germline values: CDR1 SGHRS, CDR2 YFSETQ. The DNA of the CDR3 is TGCGCCAGCAGCTTGGCCCACAGGGGGCTAGCCCCGAGCTCCTACAATGAGCAGTTCTTC. Translating gives CASSLAHRGLAPSSYNEQFF. Full variable domain (missing parts from reference TRBV5-1 and TRBJ2-1): KAGVTQTPRYLIKTRGQQVTLSCSPISGHRSVSWYQQTPGQGLQFLFEYFSETQRNKGNFPGRFSGRQFSNSRSEMNVSTLELGDSALYLCASSLAHRGLAPSSYNEQFFGPGTRLTVL.

CDR3 DNA: TGCGCCAGCAGCCTCGACACGGGCACATTAAGGGGAGAAAAACTGTTTTTT. This translates into CASSLDTGTLRGEKLFF. V gene TRBV4-3 combines with J gene TRBJ1-4; possible D gene TRBD1, 5 bases. V lost 4 bases to trimming and J lost 8 bases, with 23 bases between them. The CDR3 runs to 17 residues. Per the germline V gene, CDR1 is LGHNA and CDR2 is YSLEER.